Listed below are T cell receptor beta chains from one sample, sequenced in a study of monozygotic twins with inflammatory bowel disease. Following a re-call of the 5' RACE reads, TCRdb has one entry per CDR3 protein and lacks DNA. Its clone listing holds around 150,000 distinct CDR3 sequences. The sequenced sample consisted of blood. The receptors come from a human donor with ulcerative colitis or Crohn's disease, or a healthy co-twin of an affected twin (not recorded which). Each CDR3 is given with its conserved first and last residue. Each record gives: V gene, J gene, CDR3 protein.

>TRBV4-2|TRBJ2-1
CASSRLAGDDNEQFF
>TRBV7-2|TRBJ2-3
CASSLGMASIIDTQYF
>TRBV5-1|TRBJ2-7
CASSSTGLNYEQYF
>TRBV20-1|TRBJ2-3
CSARDLTGKADTQYF
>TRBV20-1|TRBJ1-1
CSERSWLINTEAFF
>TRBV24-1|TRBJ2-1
CATSDLVSGDEQFF
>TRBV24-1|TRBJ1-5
CATSDSRQGNQPQHF
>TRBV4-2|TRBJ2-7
CASSQGERTTYEQYF
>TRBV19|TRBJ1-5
CASSMWQGSNQPQHF
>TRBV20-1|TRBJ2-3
CSADGQAIYTDTQYF
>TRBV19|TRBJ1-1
CASSMGTRNTEAFF
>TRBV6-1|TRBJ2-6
CASSQPGSSGANVLTF
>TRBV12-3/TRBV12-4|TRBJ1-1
CASRTPTAFKAFF
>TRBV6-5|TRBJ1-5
CASSPAPPQPQHF
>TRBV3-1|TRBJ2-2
CASSQDNTGELFF
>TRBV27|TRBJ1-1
CASSLYQGIEAFF
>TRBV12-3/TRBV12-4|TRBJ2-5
CASSLRADTQETQYF
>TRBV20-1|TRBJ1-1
CSATRLFEGEAFF
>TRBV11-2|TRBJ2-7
CASSSPDRAIYEQYF
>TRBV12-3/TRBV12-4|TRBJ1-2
CASSFGRGYGYTF
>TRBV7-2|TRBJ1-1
CASSLEGPRNTEAFF
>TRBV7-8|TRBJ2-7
CASSLAAAPGPEGTYEQYF
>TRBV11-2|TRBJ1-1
CASSSSRVTEAFF
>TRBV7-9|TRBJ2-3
CASGQDTDTQYF
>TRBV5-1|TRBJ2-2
CASSDGQGTGELFF
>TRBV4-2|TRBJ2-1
CASSQRDNEQFF
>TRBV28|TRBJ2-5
CASSFPFRAGETQYF
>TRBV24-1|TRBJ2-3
CATSDFPRQPNTDTQYF
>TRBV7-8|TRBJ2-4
CASSSGWRTGDIQYF
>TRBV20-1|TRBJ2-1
CSARVEGANNEQFF